Presented here are 23 T cell receptor beta chains from one specimen sequenced in a study of patients and donors after allogeneic stem cell transplantation. Using its own MiXCR run on the RT-PCR reads, TCRdb lists one record per CDR3 protein. This sample carries 150,000 to 200,000 distinct CDR3 sequences, 25% to 35% of them seen once, and the ten largest clones take 2.5% to 3.5%. The sample consisted of blood, either unsorted or a sorted T cell fraction (not recorded which). These receptors all come from a human donor who was either an allogeneic HSCT recipient or a stem cell or donor lymphocyte infusion donor (not recorded which). It is not recorded whose cells these are; they may come from a transplant donor.

The chain is built from TRBV12-3 or TRBV12-4 and TRBJ2-3; D possibly matches TRBD1 or TRBD2 (5 bases each). Trimming shortened V by 5 bases and J by 0 bases, and 12 bases separated the two germline ends. The CDR3 extends over 15 amino acids. CDR3 DNA: TGTGCCAGCAGTCCGGGACGGTCTAGCACAGATACGCAGTATTTT. It yields the protein CASSPGRSSTDTQYF.

The chain has TRBV7-2 and TRBJ2-1; the D gene is possibly TRBD2 (6 bases). CDR3 length: 16 amino acids. Germline V gene lookup returns CDR1 SGHTA and CDR2 FQGNSA. The ends were cut back, 1 base at V and 1 base at J, with 11 bases in the middle. The CDR3 sequence is CASSLVGSGSYNEQFF. DNA for the CDR3: TGTGCCAGCAGCTTAGTTGGTAGCGGATCCTACAATGAGCAGTTCTTC.

The chain recombines TRBV11-2 with TRBJ2-1; TRBD2 agrees at 10 bases. Germline CDR1 and CDR2: SGHAT and FQNNGV. J lost 4 bases, V lost 4 bases, and 4 bases had no gene match. The CDR3 contains 15 residues. The CDR3 reads CASSYTSGVYNEQFF. CDR3 nucleotides: TGTGCCAGCAGCTATACTAGCGGGGTTTACAATGAGCAGTTCTTC.

The V and J genes are TRBV3-1 and TRBJ2-7; D not resolved. Germline CDR1 is LGHDT and CDR2 is YNNKEL (reference sequence). This CDR3 is 14 amino acids long. V was cut by 1 base and J by 4 bases, with 11 bases left in between. The CDR3 nucleotides are TGTGCCAGCAGCCAAGCCTCGCTGACATACGAGCAGTACTTC. The encoded protein is CASSQASLTYEQYF.

This clonotype came up a few times. This chain connects TRBV6-5 to TRBJ2-5; 10 bases line up with TRBD2. The CDR3 is 14 amino acids. Germline V lookup: CDR1 MNHEY, CDR2 SVGAGI. The junction had 4 bases not matched to a gene; V was cut back by 7 bases and J by 2 bases. DNA for the CDR3: TGTGCCAGCAACAAACTAGCGGGGCAAGAGACCCAGTACTTC. It yields the protein CASNKLAGQETQYF.

This clonotype came up a few times. The genes are TRBV4-1 and TRBJ1-3; possibly TRBD1 for D (5 bases). The CDR3 covers 16 residues. In germline, CDR1 is MGHRA, CDR2 YSYEKL. V lost 2 bases and J lost 4, with 15 bases in between. The CDR3 coding sequence is TGCGCCAGCAGCCAAAGGTGGGGGAGCCCCGGAAACACCATATATTTT. It translates to CASSQRWGSPGNTIYF.

Here the CDR3 reads CASSINRGKGAEAFF. The CDR3 nucleotides read TGTGCCAGCAGCATAAACAGGGGGAAGGGCGCTGAAGCTTTCTTT. V usage is TRBV9 and J usage is TRBJ1-1, with 8 bases fitting TRBD1. Germline assignment: CDR1 SGDLS and CDR2 YYNGEE. J lost 6 bases, V lost 4 bases, and 11 bases had no gene match. The length of the CDR3 is 15 residues.

This clonotype was detected a few times. This chain connects TRBV20-1 to TRBJ1-1; possible D gene TRBD1, 6 bases. With 7 bases removed from V and 5 bases from J, the gap between germline ends came to 20 bases. CDR3 length equals 14 residues. Germline V gives CDR1 DFQATT, CDR2 SNEGSKA (reference sequence). The CDR3 region is CSGETARGHTEAFF. The CDR3 DNA sequence: TGCAGTGGGGAGACGGCCAGGGGCCATACTGAAGCTTTCTTT.

This clonotype was seen more than once but under ten times. The chain joins TRBV6-5 to TRBJ2-7, with D unresolved. V was trimmed by 10 bases and J by 7 bases, leaving 14 bases between them. This CDR3 comprises 11 residues. CDR1 MNHEY and CDR2 SVGAGI come from the germline V gene. The CDR3, as DNA: TGTGCCACCCGCGGACCCATGGAGCAGTACTTC. Translated, it gives CATRGPMEQYF.

This chain uses TRBV20-1 with TRBJ2-7, with unresolved D. Germline V gene lookup returns CDR1 DFQATT and CDR2 SNEGSKA (reference sequence). Trimming stripped 6 bases from V and 2 bases from J, with 11 bases between. CDR3 length: 12 residues. The CDR3 here is CSADQEPYEQYF. In DNA, the CDR3 is TGCAGTGCAGATCAGGAGCCCTACGAGCAGTACTTC.

The chain couples TRBV7-2 to TRBJ2-2; D remains unclear. V was shortened by 7 bases and J by 3 bases, with 15 bases between the two germline ends. CDR3 length equals 15 residues. The germline CDR1 and CDR2 sequences are SGHTA and FQGNSA. CDR3 sequence (DNA): TGTGCCAGCACCCCAGGTCAGGTTTACACCGGGGAGCTGTTTTTT. Translating it yields CASTPGQVYTGELFF.

This clonotype was observed many times. The V call is TRBV20-1, the J call TRBJ1-5; a possible D gene is TRBD1 (6 bases). The CDR3 runs to 14 residues. Germline-derived CDR1 and CDR2 are DFQATT and SNEGSKA (reference sequence). Trimming pared 1 base from V and 7 bases from J, leaving 14 bases between. CDR3 nucleotide sequence: TGCAGTGCTAGAGGTCAACAGGGCGTCCAGCCCCAGCATTTT. This sequence encodes CSARGQQGVQPQHF.

V usage is TRBV28 and J usage is TRBJ2-7, with D possibly being TRBD1 or TRBD2 (6 bases each). The CDR3 extends over 16 amino acids. Trimming pared 7 bases from V and 0 bases from J, leaving 19 bases between. Germline V gene sequence: CDR1 MDHEN, CDR2 SYDVKM. CDR3 in amino acids: CASIPGEAASSYEQYF. For the CDR3, the DNA is TGTGCCAGCATCCCAGGGGAGGCGGCCAGCTCCTACGAGCAGTACTTC.

The table lists this clonotype with a few counts. V and J are TRBV6-6 and TRBJ2-3; TRBD1 matches at 11 bases. The V and J ends lost 3 bases and 6 bases, in that order; junction bases with no gene match: 5. The germline gives CDR1 MNHNY, CDR2 SVGAGI (reference sequence). CDR3 size: 15 residues. The DNA for the CDR3 is TGTGCCAGCAGTTATCGGACAGGGGGCAAGGATACGCAGTATTTT. Translated: CASSYRTGGKDTQYF.

This chain uses TRBV29-1 with TRBJ2-1; tentatively, D is TRBD2 (5 bases). CDR1 is SQVTM and CDR2 is ANQGSEA in the germline V gene. The CDR3 length is 15 residues. With 7 bases removed from V and 0 bases from J, the gap between germline ends came to 16 bases. The CDR3 protein is CSGNPRESSYNEQFF. CDR3 coding DNA: TGCAGCGGAAACCCCCGGGAAAGCTCCTACAATGAGCAGTTCTTC.

The chain carries TRBV4-3 and TRBJ1-5, with TRBD1 as a possible D gene (5 bases). Germline assignment: CDR1 LGHNA and CDR2 YSLEER. The CDR3 is made up of 16 amino acids. V was clipped by 1 base and J by 2 bases, with 12 bases between them. CDR3 DNA sequence: TGCGCCAGCAGCCAAGGGAGGGTGGGGGGCAATCAGCCCCAGCATTTT. It yields the protein CASSQGRVGGNQPQHF.

Only one count was recorded for this clonotype. The V gene is TRBV20-1, the J gene TRBJ2-7; possibly TRBD1 for D (6 bases). This CDR3 is built from 17 residues. V was clipped by 0 bases and J by 0 bases, with 18 bases between them. The V gene's germline CDR1 is DFQATT and CDR2 SNEGSKA (reference sequence). CDR3 sequence reads: CSAREKLETGHSYEQYF. In nucleotides, the CDR3 is TGCAGTGCTAGAGAGAAGTTGGAGACAGGACACTCCTACGAGCAGTACTTC.

V usage is TRBV27 and J usage is TRBJ2-6; 10 positions agree with TRBD2. CDR3 size: 16 residues. V lost 0 bases and J lost 15; bases outside the gene matches: 11. Germline CDR1 is MNHEY and CDR2 is SMNVEV (reference sequence). CDR3 region: CASSLSASGRVRNLTF. The CDR3 DNA is TGTGCCAGCAGTTTATCGGCCAGCGGGAGGGTCCGGAACCTGACTTTC.

V gene TRBV9 combines with J gene TRBJ2-3; 7 bases line up with TRBD1. Trimming removed 3 bases from V and 9 bases from J; junction bases left unmatched: 10. The CDR3 is 14 residues long. Germline V CDR1 and CDR2: SGDLS, YYNGEE. CDR3 loop: CASSADRRIGTQYF. As DNA, the CDR3 is TGTGCCAGCAGCGCGGACAGGCGGATTGGGACGCAGTATTTT.

The sample holds a few counts of this clonotype. The chain employs TRBV5-1 and TRBJ1-1, with no clear D. The CDR3 consists of 13 residues. Trimming removed 7 bases from V and 4 bases from J, with 14 bases in between. Germline V lookup: CDR1 SGHRS, CDR2 YFSETQ. This CDR3 is CASSVPGGTEAFF. The CDR3 DNA reads TGCGCCAGCTCTGTTCCGGGAGGCACTGAAGCTTTCTTT.

The chain has TRBV4-2 and TRBJ2-2; D unclear. The CDR3 consists of 15 residues. Germline V CDR1 and CDR2: LGHNA, YNFKEQ. V was pared by 0 bases and J by 6 bases, with 11 bases between. The CDR3 DNA sequence: TGTGCCAGCAGCCAAGATTTCATTAAAGCCGGGGAGCTGTTTTTT. Amino acid sequence: CASSQDFIKAGELFF.

The gene calls are TRBV18 and TRBJ2-5; weak D call: TRBD1 (5 bases). Trimming left V 5 bases short and J 3 bases short, with 13 bases between. This CDR3 is 14 amino acids long. Germline V lookup: CDR1 KGHSH, CDR2 LQKENI. CDR3: CASSAGHVEETQYF. In nucleotides, the CDR3 is TGTGCCAGCTCAGCAGGGCATGTAGAAGAGACCCAGTACTTC.

This clonotype occurred many times. The chain is built from TRBV6-5 and TRBJ1-5; weak D call: TRBD1 (6 bases). Looked up from germline, CDR1 is MNHEY and CDR2 is SVGAGI. Trimming took off 2 bases at V and 6 bases at J, with 14 bases between the two ends. The CDR3 length is 15 residues. The CDR3 region has the DNA TGTGCCAGCAGTTACGCAGGGGCGCGGGGTCAGCCCCAGCATTTT. Residues: CASSYAGARGQPQHF.